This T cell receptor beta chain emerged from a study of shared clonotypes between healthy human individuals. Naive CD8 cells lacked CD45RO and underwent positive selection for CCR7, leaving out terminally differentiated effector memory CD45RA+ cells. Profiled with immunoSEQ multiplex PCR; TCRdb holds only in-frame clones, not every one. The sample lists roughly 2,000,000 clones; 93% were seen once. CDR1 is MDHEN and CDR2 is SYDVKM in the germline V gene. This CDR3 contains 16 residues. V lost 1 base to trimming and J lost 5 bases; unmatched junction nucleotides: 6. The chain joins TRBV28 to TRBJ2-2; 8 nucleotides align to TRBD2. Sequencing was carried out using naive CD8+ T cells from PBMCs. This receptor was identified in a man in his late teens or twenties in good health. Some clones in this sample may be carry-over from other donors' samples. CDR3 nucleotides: TGTGCCAGCAGTTTATTTGCGGGGGGCGCAACCGGGGAGCTGTTTTTT. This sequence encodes CASSLFAGGATGELFF.